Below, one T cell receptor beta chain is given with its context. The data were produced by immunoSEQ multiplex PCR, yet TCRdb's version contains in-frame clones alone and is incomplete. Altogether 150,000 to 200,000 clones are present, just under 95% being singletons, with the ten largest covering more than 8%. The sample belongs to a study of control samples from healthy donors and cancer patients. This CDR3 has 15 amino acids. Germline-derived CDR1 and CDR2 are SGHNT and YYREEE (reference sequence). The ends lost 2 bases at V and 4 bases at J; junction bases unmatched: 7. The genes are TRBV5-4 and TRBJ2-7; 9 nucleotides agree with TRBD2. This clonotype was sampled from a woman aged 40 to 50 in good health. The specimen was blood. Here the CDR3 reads CASSFPLAGIYEQYF. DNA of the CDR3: TGTGCCAGCAGCTTTCCGCTAGCGGGAATTTACGAGCAGTACTTC.